Below, 20 T cell receptor beta chains from the same sample are listed, as sequenced in a study of cytomegalovirus exposure and HLA in healthy donors. PCR was performed using 60 Vbeta and 13 Jbeta primers. Assay used: immunoSEQ multiplex PCR; TCRdb lists only in-frame clones, some missing. The data contain roughly 120,000 clones, approximately 73% of them singletons. The sequenced material came from PBMCs. These TCRs come from a man aged 55-75 years in good health and CMV-seropositive.

This clone was detected a few times. The chain has TRBV5-6 and TRBJ2-7; no clear D gene. Trimming cost V 1 base and J 5 bases, with 7 bases left between them. The V gene's germline CDR1 is SGHDT and CDR2 YYEEEE. This CDR3 region has 12 residues. CDR3 region: CASSLRLDEQYF. CDR3 DNA sequence: TGTGCCAGCAGCTTGCGGTTGGACGAGCAGTACTTC.

The rearrangement uses TRBV9 and TRBJ2-7, with 8 nucleotides matching TRBD2. The CDR3 spans 15 residues. Germline CDR1 reads SGDLS; CDR2 reads YYNGEE. V shed 0 bases and J 2 bases; nucleotides not matched to a gene: 4. CDR3 sequence reads: CASSVAARGAYEQYF. The CDR3, as DNA: TGTGCCAGCAGCGTAGCGGCGCGGGGGGCCTACGAGCAGTACTTC. Full variable domain (outside the CDR3, taken from reference TRBV9 and TRBJ2-7): DSGVTQTPKHLITATGQRVTLRCSPRSGDLSVYWYQQSLDQGLQFLIQYYNGEERAKGNILERFSAQQFPDLHSELNLSSLELGDSALYFCASSVAARGAYEQYFGPGTRLTVT.

V usage is TRBV9 and J usage is TRBJ1-6, with 7 bases that match TRBD1. The CDR3 length is 15 residues. Trimming cost V 3 bases and J 5 bases; bases outside gene matches: 5. Per the germline V gene, CDR1 is SGDLS and CDR2 is YYNGEE. The CDR3 is CASSGGTVNNSPLHF. For the CDR3, the DNA is TGTGCCAGCAGCGGAGGGACAGTCAATAATTCACCCCTCCACTTT.

The genes are TRBV7-9 and TRBJ1-4, with TRBD1 as a possible D gene (6 bases). CDR1 and CDR2 from the germline V gene are SEHNR and FQNEAQ (reference sequence). The CDR3 sequence is 16 residues long. V gave up 2 bases and J gave up 0 bases, with 10 bases separating them. CDR3 protein: CASSLYTGSTNEKLFF. For the CDR3, the DNA is TGTGCCAGCAGCTTATATACAGGGTCAACTAATGAAAAACTGTTTTTT.

The rearrangement uses TRBV11-3 and TRBJ2-1; 7 bases line up with TRBD2. The CDR3 runs 14 residues. CDR1 SGHNT and CDR2 YENEEA come from the germline V gene. Losses at the gene ends were 0 bases for V and 8 bases for J; bases not matched to a gene: 4. CDR3 amino acids: CASSLDGLEDEQFF. The DNA for the CDR3 is TGTGCCAGCAGCTTAGACGGACTAGAGGATGAGCAGTTCTTC.

This sequence joins TRBV30 and TRBJ2-4; D is perhaps TRBD2 (7 bases). From germline, CDR1 is GTSNPN and CDR2 SVGIG (reference sequence). The CDR3 has 14 amino acids. Trimming pared 1 base from V and 8 bases from J, leaving 15 bases between. CDR3 DNA sequence: TGTGCCTGGAGTGAGGCGGGGGCGCCGGACATTCAGTACTTC. The encoded protein is CAWSEAGAPDIQYF. Drawing the rest from reference TRBV30 and TRBJ2-4, the complete variable domain is SQTIHQWPATLVQPVGSPLSLECTVEGTSNPNLYWYRQAAGRGLQLLFYSVGIGQISSEVPQNLSASRPQDRQFILSSKKLLLSDSGFYLCAWSEAGAPDIQYFGAGTRLSVL.

The rearrangement links TRBV18 to TRBJ1-2; D gene uncertain. Germline lookup yields CDR1 KGHSH and CDR2 LQKENI. The CDR3 runs to 12 residues. Between the trimmed V and J ends, which lost 4 bases and 3 bases, there was a span of 6 bases. The CDR3 is CASSRRDYGYTF. The CDR3 DNA reads TGTGCCAGCTCACGCCGGGACTATGGCTACACCTTC.

The chain carries TRBV5-6 and TRBJ1-3; no firm D call. CDR3 length equals 16 residues. The V gene lost 4 bases and the J gene lost 2 bases, with 16 bases spanning the gap. Germline CDR1 reads SGHDT; CDR2 reads YYEEEE. The CDR3 loop is CASSTLRGGAGNTIYF. CDR3 coding DNA: TGTGCCAGCAGCACCCTACGGGGAGGTGCTGGAAACACCATATATTTT.

The chain recombines TRBV29-1 with TRBJ2-1; the match to TRBD2 covers 9 bases. In germline, CDR1 is SQVTM, CDR2 ANQGSEA. The CDR3 extends over 14 amino acids. With V trimmed by 6 bases and J by 1 base, 4 bases remained unmatched. CDR3 region: CSVATSGSYNEQFF. In nucleotides, the CDR3 is TGCAGCGTCGCTACTAGCGGGTCCTACAATGAGCAGTTCTTC.

The chain employs TRBV11-2 and TRBJ2-5; unclear D gene. Germline values: CDR1 SGHAT, CDR2 FQNNGV. This CDR3 spans 13 amino acids. Trimming left V 3 bases short and J 3 bases short, with 8 bases between. CDR3 nucleotides: TGTGCCAGCAGCTTGGATCAGGAAGAGACCCAGTACTTC. This sequence encodes CASSLDQEETQYF.

J is TRBJ1-1 and V is TRBV19; D is uncertain. V was shortened by 9 bases and J by 5 bases, with 16 bases between the two germline ends. The germline V gene has CDR1 LNHDA and CDR2 SQIVND (reference sequence). The CDR3 length is 13 residues. CDR3 in amino acids: CASRRGVRTEAFF. Here the CDR3 DNA reads TGTGCCAGCCGTCGGGGTGTTAGGACTGAAGCTTTCTTT.

The chain carries TRBV11-1 and TRBJ1-1; D not resolved. V was cut by 7 bases and J by 8 bases, with 14 bases left in between. The CDR3 extends over 12 amino acids. The V gene's germline CDR1 is SGHAT and CDR2 FQDESV (reference sequence). CDR3 sequence: CASTRTSGEAFF. CDR3 in DNA: TGTGCCAGCACCCGAACGTCGGGAGAAGCTTTCTTT.

This clone appeared a single time. The genes are TRBV18 and TRBJ1-3; a possible D gene is TRBD1 (5 bases). CDR1 and CDR2 from the germline V gene are KGHSH and LQKENI. The CDR3 covers 15 residues. Trimming took 1 base from V and 6 from J, leaving 13 bases between them. This CDR3 reads CASSPRGDVANTIYF. As DNA, the CDR3 is TGTGCCAGCTCACCACGGGGGGATGTCGCAAACACCATATATTTT.

This clone was detected a few times. V gene TRBV18 combines with J gene TRBJ2-3; the D gene is possibly TRBD1 (7 bases). The CDR3 has 15 amino acids. Germline CDR1 is KGHSH and CDR2 is LQKENI. Trimming took off 3 bases at V and 5 bases at J, with 15 bases between the two ends. The CDR3 region is CASSPSGGHRDTQYF. CDR3 coding DNA: TGTGCCAGCTCACCGTCAGGGGGGCATAGAGATACGCAGTATTTT.

V gene TRBV6-5 combines with J gene TRBJ1-2, with 7 positions matching TRBD1. CDR1 and CDR2 from the germline V gene are MNHEY and SVGAGI. J gave up 5 bases and V 6 bases, and 9 bases lay outside the gene matches. The CDR3 is 14 residues long. This chain's CDR3 is CASSGRGGVYGYTF. The DNA for the CDR3 is TGTGCCAGCAGCGGACGAGGGGGCGTATATGGCTACACCTTC.

This clone qualifies as medium-sized. CDR3 in DNA: TGTGCCGGCTACCGGGACAGGAACACTGAAGCTTTCTTT. Amino acid sequence: CAGYRDRNTEAFF. This chain connects TRBV2 to TRBJ1-1, with 7 bases matching TRBD1. The CDR3 runs to 13 residues. The ends lost 11 bases at V and 1 base at J; junction bases unmatched: 7. Per germline, CDR1 SNHLY and CDR2 FYNNEI.

The rearrangement uses TRBV10-2 and TRBJ2-1; D perhaps matches TRBD2 (5 bases). This CDR3 spans 13 amino acids. The germline CDR1 and CDR2 sequences are WSHSY and SAAADI. V was trimmed by 9 bases and J by 3 bases, leaving 12 bases between them. The CDR3 region is CASVASYYNEQFF. CDR3 bases: TGCGCCAGTGTAGCGTCCTACTACAATGAGCAGTTCTTC.

This clone is a singleton in its sample. CDR3 DNA: TGCGCCAGCAGCTCGGGGGCTAGCGGGGGGGAAGAGACCCAGTACTTC. Protein product: CASSSGASGGEETQYF. V usage is TRBV5-1 and J usage is TRBJ2-5, with TRBD2 matching 12 bases. The J segment lost 3 bases and the V segment lost 3 bases, leaving 6 bases of the junction unmatched. The V gene's germline CDR1 is SGHRS and CDR2 YFSETQ. The CDR3 length is 16 residues.

This chain connects TRBV5-1 to TRBJ2-7; D is uncertain. Germline CDR1 is SGHRS and CDR2 is YFSETQ. Trimming stripped 4 bases from V and 7 bases from J, with 15 bases between. The CDR3 is made up of 13 amino acids. CDR3 nucleotides: TGCGCCAGCAGCCAAGAATCGGGTTCGGAGCAGTACTTC. The encoded protein is CASSQESGSEQYF. Full variable domain (outside the CDR3, taken from reference TRBV5-1 and TRBJ2-7): KAGVTQTPRYLIKTRGQQVTLSCSPISGHRSVSWYQQTPGQGLQFLFEYFSETQRNKGNFPGRFSGRQFSNSRSEMNVSTLELGDSALYLCASSQESGSEQYFGPGTRLTVT.

V and J are TRBV6-5 and TRBJ2-2, with a weak D call TRBD1 (6 bases). The CDR3 contains 16 residues. Germline lookup yields CDR1 MNHEY and CDR2 SVGAGI. Between the trimmed V and J ends, which lost 2 bases and 5 bases, there was a span of 15 bases. The CDR3 region has the DNA TGTGCCAGCAGTTACGAAGGGGGATGGGGGACCGGGGAGCTGTTTTTT. Translation gives CASSYEGGWGTGELFF.